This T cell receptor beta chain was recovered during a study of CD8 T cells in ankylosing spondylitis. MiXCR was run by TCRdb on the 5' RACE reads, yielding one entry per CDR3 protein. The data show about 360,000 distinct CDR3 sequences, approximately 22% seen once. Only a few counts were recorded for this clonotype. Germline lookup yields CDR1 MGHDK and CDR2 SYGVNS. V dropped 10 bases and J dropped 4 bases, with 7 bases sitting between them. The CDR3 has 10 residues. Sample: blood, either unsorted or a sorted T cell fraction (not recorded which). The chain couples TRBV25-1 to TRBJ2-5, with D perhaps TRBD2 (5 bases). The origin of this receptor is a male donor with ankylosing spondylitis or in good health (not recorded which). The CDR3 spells CATEGETQYF. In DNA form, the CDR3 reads TGTGCCACCGAGGGAGAGACCCAGTACTTC. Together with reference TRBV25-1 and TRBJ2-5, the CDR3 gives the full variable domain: EADIYQTPRYLVIGTGKKITLECSQTMGHDKMYWYQQDPGMELHLIHYSYGVNSTEKGDLSSESTVSRIRTEHFPLTLESARPSHTSQYLCATEGETQYFGPGTRLLVL.